These 9 T cell receptor beta chains share one sample of origin, sequenced in a study of OX40 agonist ivuxolimab in advanced cancers. Repertoires were generated with immunoSEQ multiplex PCR, while TCRdb's copy carries only in-frame clones and drops some. The data contain about 66,000 clones, around 85% of them singletons. The specimen was CD4+ or CD8+ T cells sorted from blood, collected in a trial of the OX40 agonist ivuxolimab. The receptors here all came from an adult with an advanced solid tumor such as melanoma, head and neck, liver or kidney cancer.

This clone was recorded only once. The chain joins TRBV18 to TRBJ1-1; no reliable D call. Trimming removed 6 bases from V and 5 bases from J, with 16 bases in between. The CDR3 spans 14 residues. CDR1 is KGHSH and CDR2 is LQKENI in the germline V gene. This CDR3 is CASSQGLGRTEAFF. The CDR3 DNA reads TGTGCCAGCTCCCAAGGGCTCGGGAGGACTGAAGCTTTCTTT.

The chain employs TRBV6-5 and TRBJ1-6, with TRBD1 as a possible D gene (6 bases). Germline V gene lookup returns CDR1 MNHEY and CDR2 SVGAGI. The V end lost 2 bases, the J end lost 5 bases, and 7 bases lay between the germline ends. This CDR3 has 14 amino acids. Here the CDR3 reads CASSYGGHNSPLHF. The DNA for the CDR3 is TGTGCCAGCAGTTACGGGGGGCATAATTCACCCCTCCACTTT.

The CDR3 DNA is TGTGCCAGCAGCTTAGGTTACAGGGGAAAACTGTTTTTT. Protein: CASSLGYRGKLFF. The rearrangement joins TRBV5-6 to TRBJ1-4, with 7 positions matching TRBD1. CDR3 length: 13 amino acids. CDR1 and CDR2 (germline): SGHDT, YYEEEE. V gave up 2 bases and J gave up 10 bases; unmatched junction bases: 5. Combining the CDR3 with reference TRBV5-6 and TRBJ1-4 gives the whole variable domain DAGVTQSPTHLIKTRGQQVTLRCSPKSGHDTVSWYQQALGQGPQFIFQYYEEEERQRGNFPDRFSGHQFPNYSSELNVNALLLGDSALYLCASSLGYRGKLFFGSGTQLSVL.

The chain employs TRBV9 and TRBJ1-1; tentative D call: TRBD1 (5 bases). V was trimmed by 0 bases and J by 2 bases, leaving 8 bases between them. CDR1 is SGDLS and CDR2 is YYNGEE in the germline V gene. The CDR3 has 14 amino acids. Here the CDR3 DNA reads TGTGCCAGCAGCGTAGGGGGCAGTAACACTGAAGCTTTCTTT. Amino acids: CASSVGGSNTEAFF.

The chain combines TRBV2 with TRBJ1-1; no clear D gene. The CDR3 contains 15 residues. CDR1 is SNHLY, CDR2 FYNNEI, per germline. V lost 2 bases and J lost 1, with 11 bases in between. The DNA of the CDR3 is TGTGCCAGCAGTGAACTCCCTCGACAGAACACTGAAGCTTTCTTT. Translation: CASSELPRQNTEAFF.

This clone has only a few counts. The rearrangement uses TRBV9 and TRBJ1-2; no firm D call. From germline, CDR1 is SGDLS and CDR2 YYNGEE. This CDR3 region has 12 residues. Trimming took 4 bases from V and 4 from J, leaving 8 bases between them. Written as DNA, the CDR3 is TGTGCCAGCAGCATAATGAGCTATGGCTACACCTTC. This encodes CASSIMSYGYTF. Filled out from reference TRBV9 and TRBJ1-2, the complete variable domain reads DSGVTQTPKHLITATGQRVTLRCSPRSGDLSVYWYQQSLDQGLQFLIQYYNGEERAKGNILERFSAQQFPDLHSELNLSSLELGDSALYFCASSIMSYGYTFGSGTRLTVV.

This clone was seen only a few times. The rearrangement uses TRBV18 and TRBJ1-2; tentatively, D is TRBD1 (6 bases). V lost 5 bases to trimming and J lost 7 bases, with 11 bases between them. Germline-derived CDR1 and CDR2 are KGHSH and LQKENI. There are 12 residues in the CDR3. The CDR3 region has the DNA TGTGCCAGCTCAGAGATACAGGGTGGCTACACCTTC. Translating gives CASSEIQGGYTF.

This chain joins TRBV7-2 and TRBJ2-3; 8 bases map to TRBD1. The CDR3 is 15 residues long. After removal of 5 bases from V and 0 bases from J, the junction contained 4 bases not matched to a gene. Per the germline V gene, CDR1 is SGHTA and CDR2 is FQGNSA. CDR3 in amino acids: CASSRQGPSTDTQYF. The DNA of the CDR3 is TGTGCCAGCAGCCGACAGGGGCCTAGCACAGATACGCAGTATTTT.

The chain couples TRBV9 to TRBJ1-1; 12 nucleotides agree with TRBD1. The J segment lost 4 bases and the V segment lost 4 bases, leaving 8 bases of the junction unmatched. This CDR3 comprises 16 residues. Germline CDR1 is SGDLS and CDR2 is YYNGEE. The CDR3 protein is CASSSGTGGAGTEAFF. The CDR3 DNA reads TGTGCCAGCAGCTCCGGGACAGGGGGCGCCGGCACTGAAGCTTTCTTT.